This TCR beta chain was captured in a study of vaccination effects on CD4 cells after COVID-19. The study's findings and limits: Small numbers of convalescent patients limited the study. It also lacked early post-infection timepoints.

V gave up 6 bases and J gave up 1 base; unmatched junction bases: 9. This CDR3 is built from 18 residues. Germline CDR1 reads SGHTA; CDR2 reads FQGNSA. Viral peptide pool expansion of antigen-specific CD4+ T cells preceded sequencing in the ViraFEST assay. CD4+ T cells were isolated after less than 13 days of culture. Each vaccine recipient was nucleocapsid antibody negative and had no prior SARS-CoV-2 infection. Wells of around 2 million PBMC each were grown with about 9.5 IU/ml IL-2 and roughly 10 ug/ml peptides. Half-medium changes using IL-2 medium occurred on days 3 and 7. The protocol was immunoSEQ multiplex PCR, while the TCRdb copy is restricted to in-frame clones and leaves out a portion. The sample holds about 48,000 clones, about four fifths seen once. Details on this clone: Its antigen is currently unknown.

The origin of this receptor is a human donor who received a COVID-19 vaccine. The V gene is TRBV7-2, the J gene TRBJ2-6; 10 positions match TRBD1. Specimen: CD4+ T cells from PBMCs cultured with HCoV-OC43 spike peptides, collected before COVID-19 vaccination. Subset here: HCoV-OC43 spike overlapping peptide pool stimulation. The CDR3 protein is CASRPPGQGGSGANVLTF. The CDR3 coding sequence is TGTGCCAGCAGACCGCCCGGACAGGGGGGATCTGGGGCCAACGTCCTGACTTTC.